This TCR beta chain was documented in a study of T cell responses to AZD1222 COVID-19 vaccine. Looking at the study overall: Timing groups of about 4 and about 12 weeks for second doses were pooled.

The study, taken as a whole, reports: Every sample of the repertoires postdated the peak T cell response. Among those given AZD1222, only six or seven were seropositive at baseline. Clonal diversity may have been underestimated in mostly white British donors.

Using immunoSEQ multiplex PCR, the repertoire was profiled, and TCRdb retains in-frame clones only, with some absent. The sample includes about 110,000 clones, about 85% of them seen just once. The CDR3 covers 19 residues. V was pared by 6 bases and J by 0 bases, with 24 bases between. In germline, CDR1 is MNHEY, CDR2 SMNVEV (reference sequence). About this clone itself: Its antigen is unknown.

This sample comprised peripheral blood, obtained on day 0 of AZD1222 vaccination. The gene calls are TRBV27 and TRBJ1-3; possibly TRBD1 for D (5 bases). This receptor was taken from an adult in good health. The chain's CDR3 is CASSLSPGGRGISGNTIYF. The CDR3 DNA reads TGTGCCAGCAGCCTCTCCCCCGGAGGGCGGGGGATCTCTGGAAACACCATATATTTT.